The sequence of this TCR beta chain was determined in a study of cytomegalovirus exposure and HLA in healthy donors. Study conclusions and caveats: As was reported, the classifier diagnosed cytomegalovirus status with high specificity and sensitivity.

Comment on this clone: The target antigen is unknown.

V shed 6 bases and J shed 0 bases, with 11 bases lying between them. From germline, CDR1 is MNHEY and CDR2 SMNVEV (reference sequence). This CDR3 is 15 amino acids long. Here immunoSEQ multiplex PCR was the method, and the copy in TCRdb shows in-frame clones only, minus some. Seen here are 300,000 to 450,000 clones, just over 85% observed once, and the top ten hold roughly 0.8%. This clonotype originated in a woman younger than 30 in good health and CMV-seronegative. V gene TRBV27 combines with J gene TRBJ2-2; a weak D match, TRBD1 (6 bases). The sequenced material came from PBMCs. The CDR3 DNA reads as TGTGCCAGCAGAAGGACAGTCGCGAACACCGGGGAGCTGTTTTTT. The encoded protein is CASRRTVANTGELFF.